This entry concerns a single T cell receptor beta chain. At the deep level, the assay was run. Some clones are missing from TCRdb's copy, which holds only in-frame ones; the method was immunoSEQ multiplex PCR. The table shows some 2,100,000 clones, with about 94% occurring only once. These data originate in a study of shared clonotypes between healthy human individuals. Looked up from germline, CDR1 is LNHDA and CDR2 is SQIVND (reference sequence). Trimming stripped 8 bases from V and 2 bases from J, with 7 bases between. The CDR3 is 12 residues long. The chain joins TRBV19 to TRBJ1-5, with D uncertain. Sequenced input: naive CD4+ T cells sorted from blood. As for subset: CD45RA+ positively selected. This TCR derives from a man aged 18-30 years in good health. The CDR3, as DNA: TGTGCCAGTTCCCTGCGCAATCAGCCCCAGCATTTT. This gives the protein CASSLRNQPQHF.